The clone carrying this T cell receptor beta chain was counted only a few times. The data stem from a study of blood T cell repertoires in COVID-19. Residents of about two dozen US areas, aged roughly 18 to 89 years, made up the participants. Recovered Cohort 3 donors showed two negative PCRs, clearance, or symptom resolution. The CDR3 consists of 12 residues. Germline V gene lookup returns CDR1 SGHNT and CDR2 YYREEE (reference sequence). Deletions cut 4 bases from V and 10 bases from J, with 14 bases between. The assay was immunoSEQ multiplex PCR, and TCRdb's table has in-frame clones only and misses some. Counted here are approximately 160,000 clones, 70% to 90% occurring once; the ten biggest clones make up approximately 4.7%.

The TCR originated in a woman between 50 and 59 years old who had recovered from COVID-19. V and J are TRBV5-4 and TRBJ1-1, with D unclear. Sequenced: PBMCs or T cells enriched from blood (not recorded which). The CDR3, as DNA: TGTGCCAGCAGCCTAACCCTCGGTTCAGCTTTCTTT. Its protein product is CASSLTLGSAFF.